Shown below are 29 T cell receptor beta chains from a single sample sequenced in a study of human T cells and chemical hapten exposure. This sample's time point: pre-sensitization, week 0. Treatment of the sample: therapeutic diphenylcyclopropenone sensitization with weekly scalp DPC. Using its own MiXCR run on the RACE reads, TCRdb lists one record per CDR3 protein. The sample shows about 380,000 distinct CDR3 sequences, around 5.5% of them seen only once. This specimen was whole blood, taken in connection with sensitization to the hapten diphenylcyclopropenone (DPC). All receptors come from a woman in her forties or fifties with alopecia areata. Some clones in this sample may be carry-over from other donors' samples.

This chain's CDR3 is CASSLGQGAGQYF. CDR3 bases: TGTGCCAGCAGCTTAGGACAGGGGGCCGGGCAGTACTTC. The chain combines TRBV7-6 with TRBJ2-7; the match to TRBD1 covers 10 bases. The CDR3 spans 13 residues. Germline V gene lookup returns CDR1 SGHVS and CDR2 FNYEAQ. V dropped 1 base and J dropped 9; count of bases not matched to a gene: 3.

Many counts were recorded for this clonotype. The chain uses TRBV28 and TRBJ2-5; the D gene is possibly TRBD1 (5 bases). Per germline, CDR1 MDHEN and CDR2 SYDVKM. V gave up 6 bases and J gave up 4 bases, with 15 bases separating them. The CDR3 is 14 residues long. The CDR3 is CASSVQGPRETQYF. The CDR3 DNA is TGTGCCAGCAGCGTCCAGGGTCCTAGAGAGACCCAGTACTTC.

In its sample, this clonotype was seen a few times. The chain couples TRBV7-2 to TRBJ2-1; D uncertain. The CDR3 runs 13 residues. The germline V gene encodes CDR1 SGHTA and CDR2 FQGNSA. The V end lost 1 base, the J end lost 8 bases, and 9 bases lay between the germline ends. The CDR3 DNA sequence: TGTGCCAGCAGCTTAGAAGTGACGGATGAGCAGTTCTTC. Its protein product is CASSLEVTDEQFF.

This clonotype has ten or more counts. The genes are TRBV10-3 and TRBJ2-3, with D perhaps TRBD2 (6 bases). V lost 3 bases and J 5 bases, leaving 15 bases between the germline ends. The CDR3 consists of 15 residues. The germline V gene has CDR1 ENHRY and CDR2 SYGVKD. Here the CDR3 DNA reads TGTGCCATCAGTGAAAGGGACTGGGGACGAGATACGCAGTATTTT. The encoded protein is CAISERDWGRDTQYF.

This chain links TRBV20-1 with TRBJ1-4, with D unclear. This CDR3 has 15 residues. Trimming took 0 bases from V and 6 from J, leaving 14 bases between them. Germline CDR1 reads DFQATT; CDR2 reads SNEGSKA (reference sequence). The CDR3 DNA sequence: TGCAGTGCTAGAGACGTGCAGGTTGGGGATGAAAAACTGTTTTTT. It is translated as CSARDVQVGDEKLFF.

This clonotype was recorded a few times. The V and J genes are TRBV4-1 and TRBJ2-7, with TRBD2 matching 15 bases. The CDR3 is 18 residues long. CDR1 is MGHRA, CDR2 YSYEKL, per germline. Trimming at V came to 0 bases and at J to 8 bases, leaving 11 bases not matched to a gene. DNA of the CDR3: TGCGCCAGCAGCCAAGATGCGGGACTAGCGGGGGGCTTGCTACAGCAGTACTTC. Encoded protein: CASSQDAGLAGGLLQQYF.

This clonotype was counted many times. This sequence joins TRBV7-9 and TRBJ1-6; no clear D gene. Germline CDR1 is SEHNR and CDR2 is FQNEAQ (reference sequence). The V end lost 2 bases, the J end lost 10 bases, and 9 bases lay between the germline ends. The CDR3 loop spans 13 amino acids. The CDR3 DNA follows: TGTGCCAGCAGCTTATTAACGGGATCACCCCTCCACTTT. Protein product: CASSLLTGSPLHF.

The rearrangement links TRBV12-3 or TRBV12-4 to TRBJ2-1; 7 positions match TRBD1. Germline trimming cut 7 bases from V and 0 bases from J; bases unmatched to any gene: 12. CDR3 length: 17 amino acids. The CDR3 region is CASTTLGGSSSYNEQFF. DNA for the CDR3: TGTGCCAGCACAACCTTAGGGGGCTCTAGCTCCTACAATGAGCAGTTCTTC.

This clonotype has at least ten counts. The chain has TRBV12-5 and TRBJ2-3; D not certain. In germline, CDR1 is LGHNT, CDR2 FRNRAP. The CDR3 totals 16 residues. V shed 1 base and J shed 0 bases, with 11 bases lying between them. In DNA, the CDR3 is TGTGCTAGTGGTTTGGGGACGGAAACTAGCACAGATACGCAGTATTTT. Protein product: CASGLGTETSTDTQYF.

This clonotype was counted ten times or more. Here the CDR3 reads CASSPDWDYGYTF. CDR3 sequence (DNA): TGTGCCAGCAGCCCTGACTGGGACTATGGCTACACCTTC. J is TRBJ1-2 and V is TRBV7-2; D gene unclear. CDR1 SGHTA and CDR2 FQGNSA come from the germline V gene. The V end lost 5 bases, the J end lost 3 bases, and 10 bases lay between the germline ends. This CDR3 has 13 residues.

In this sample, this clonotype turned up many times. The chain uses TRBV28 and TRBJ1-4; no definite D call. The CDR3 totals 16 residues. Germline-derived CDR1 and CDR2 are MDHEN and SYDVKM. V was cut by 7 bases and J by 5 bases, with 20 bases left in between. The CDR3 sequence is CASTPRGKAGNEKLFF. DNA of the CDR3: TGTGCCAGCACCCCCCGCGGGAAGGCGGGAAATGAAAAACTGTTTTTT.

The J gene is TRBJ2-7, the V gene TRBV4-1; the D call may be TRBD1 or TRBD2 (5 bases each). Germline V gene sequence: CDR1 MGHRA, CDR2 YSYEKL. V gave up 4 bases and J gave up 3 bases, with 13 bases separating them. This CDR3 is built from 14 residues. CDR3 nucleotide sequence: TGCGCCAGCAGCCCAGATCTGGGGGTCTACGAGCAGTACTTC. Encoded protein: CASSPDLGVYEQYF.

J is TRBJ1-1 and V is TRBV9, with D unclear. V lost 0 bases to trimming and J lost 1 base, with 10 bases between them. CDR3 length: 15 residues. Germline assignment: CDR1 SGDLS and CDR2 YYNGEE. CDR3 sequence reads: CASSVALEENTEAFF. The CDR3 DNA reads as TGTGCCAGCAGCGTAGCTTTGGAGGAGAACACTGAAGCTTTCTTT.

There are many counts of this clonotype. The CDR3 region has the DNA TGTGCCAGCAGCTCCCTAGCGGGAGGAGAGACCCAGTACTTC. Translation: CASSSLAGGETQYF. The V call is TRBV6-6, the J call TRBJ2-5; 11 bases line up with TRBD2. CDR3 length equals 14 residues. Germline V gene data show CDR1 as MNHNY and CDR2 as SVGAGI (reference sequence). With V trimmed by 6 bases and J by 4 bases, 4 bases remained unmatched.

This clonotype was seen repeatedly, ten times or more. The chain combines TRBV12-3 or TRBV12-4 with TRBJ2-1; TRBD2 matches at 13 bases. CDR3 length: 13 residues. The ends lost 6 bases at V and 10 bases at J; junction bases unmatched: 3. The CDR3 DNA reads TGTGCCAGCAGGGGACTAGCGGGATTGGAGCAGTTCTTC. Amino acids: CASRGLAGLEQFF.

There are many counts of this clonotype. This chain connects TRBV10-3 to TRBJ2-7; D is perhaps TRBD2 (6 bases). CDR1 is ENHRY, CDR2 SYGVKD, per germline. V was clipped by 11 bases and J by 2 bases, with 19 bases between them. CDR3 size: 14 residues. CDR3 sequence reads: CASTGVNAPYEQYF. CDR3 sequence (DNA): TGTGCCTCCACGGGGGTGAATGCCCCCTACGAGCAGTACTTC.

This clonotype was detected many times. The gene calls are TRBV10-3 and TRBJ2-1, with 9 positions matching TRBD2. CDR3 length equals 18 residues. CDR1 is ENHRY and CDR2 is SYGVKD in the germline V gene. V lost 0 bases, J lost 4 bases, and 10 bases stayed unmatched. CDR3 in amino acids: CAISESSPREGPYNEQFF. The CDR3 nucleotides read TGTGCCATCAGTGAGTCGAGTCCGCGGGAGGGCCCTTACAATGAGCAGTTCTTC.

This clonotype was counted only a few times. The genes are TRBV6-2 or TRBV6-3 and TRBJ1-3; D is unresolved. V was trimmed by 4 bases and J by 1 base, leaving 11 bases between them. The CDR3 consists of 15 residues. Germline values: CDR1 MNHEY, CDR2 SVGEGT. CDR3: CASSSGRLSGNTIYF. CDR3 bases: TGTGCCAGCAGTTCCGGGCGGTTGTCTGGAAACACCATATATTTT.

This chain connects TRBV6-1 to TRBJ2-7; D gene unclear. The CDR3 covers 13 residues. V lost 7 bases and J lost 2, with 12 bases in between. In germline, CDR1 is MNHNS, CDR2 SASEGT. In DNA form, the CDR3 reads TGTGCCAGCACAGCCGGGCCCACCTACGAGCAGTACTTC. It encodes CASTAGPTYEQYF.

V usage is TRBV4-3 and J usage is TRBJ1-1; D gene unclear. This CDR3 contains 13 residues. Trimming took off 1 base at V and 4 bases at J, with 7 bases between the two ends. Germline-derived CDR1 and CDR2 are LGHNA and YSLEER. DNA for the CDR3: TGCGCCAGCAGCCAAGCGGGGATCACTGAAGCTTTCTTT. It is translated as CASSQAGITEAFF.

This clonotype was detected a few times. The CDR3 sequence: CASSSGLLRDTGELFF. CDR3 DNA: TGTGCCAGCAGCTCCGGACTTTTAAGGGACACCGGGGAGCTGTTTTTT. This sequence joins TRBV7-6 and TRBJ2-2, with D possibly being TRBD2 (5 bases). The CDR3 length is 16 residues. Germline CDR1 is SGHVS and CDR2 is FNYEAQ. The V and J ends lost 4 bases and 3 bases respectively, with 15 bases between them.

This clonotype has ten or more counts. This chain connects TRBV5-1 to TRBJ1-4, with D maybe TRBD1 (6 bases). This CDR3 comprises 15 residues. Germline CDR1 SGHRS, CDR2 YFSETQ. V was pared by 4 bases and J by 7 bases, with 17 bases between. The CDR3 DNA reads TGCGCCAGCAGCCCCTCACAGGGATGGGGTGAAAAACTGTTTTTT. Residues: CASSPSQGWGEKLFF. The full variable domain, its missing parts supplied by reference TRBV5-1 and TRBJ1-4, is KAGVTQTPRYLIKTRGQQVTLSCSPISGHRSVSWYQQTPGQGLQFLFEYFSETQRNKGNFPGRFSGRQFSNSRSEMNVSTLELGDSALYLCASSPSQGWGEKLFFGSGTQLSVL.

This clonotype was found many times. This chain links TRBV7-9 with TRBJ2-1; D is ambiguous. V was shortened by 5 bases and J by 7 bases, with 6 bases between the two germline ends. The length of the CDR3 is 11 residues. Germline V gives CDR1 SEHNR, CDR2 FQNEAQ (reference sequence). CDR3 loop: CASSAINEQFF. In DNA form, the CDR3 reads TGTGCCAGCAGCGCTATTAATGAGCAGTTCTTC.

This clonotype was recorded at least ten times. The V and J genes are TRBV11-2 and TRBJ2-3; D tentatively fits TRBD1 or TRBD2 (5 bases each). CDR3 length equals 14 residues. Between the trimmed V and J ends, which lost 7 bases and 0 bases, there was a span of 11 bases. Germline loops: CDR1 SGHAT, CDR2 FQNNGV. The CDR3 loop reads CASTHRDSTDTQYF. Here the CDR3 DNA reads TGTGCCAGCACCCACCGGGACAGCACAGATACGCAGTATTTT. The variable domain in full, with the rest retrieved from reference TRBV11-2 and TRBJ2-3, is EAGVAQSPRYKIIEKRQSVAFWCNPISGHATLYWYQQILGQGPKLLIQFQNNGVVDDSQLPKDRFSAERLKGVDSTLKIQPAKLEDSAVYLCASTHRDSTDTQYFGPGTRLTVL.

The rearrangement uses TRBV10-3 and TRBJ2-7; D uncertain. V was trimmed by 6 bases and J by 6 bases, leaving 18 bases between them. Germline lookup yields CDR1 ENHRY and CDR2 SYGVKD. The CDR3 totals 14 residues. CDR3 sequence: CAIRNGPGVSEQYF. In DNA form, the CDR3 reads TGTGCCATCAGGAATGGACCGGGCGTATCCGAGCAGTACTTC.

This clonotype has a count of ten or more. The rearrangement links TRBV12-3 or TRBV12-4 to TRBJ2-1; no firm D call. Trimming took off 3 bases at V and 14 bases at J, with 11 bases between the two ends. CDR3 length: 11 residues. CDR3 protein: CASSLNNVEFF. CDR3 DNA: TGTGCCAGCAGTTTGAATAACGTCGAGTTCTTC.

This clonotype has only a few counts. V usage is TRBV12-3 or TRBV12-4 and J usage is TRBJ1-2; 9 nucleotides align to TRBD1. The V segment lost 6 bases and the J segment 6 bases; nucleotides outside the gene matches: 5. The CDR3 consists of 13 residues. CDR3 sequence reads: CASSWDRVDGYTF. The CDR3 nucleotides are TGTGCCAGCAGCTGGGACAGGGTGGATGGCTACACCTTC.

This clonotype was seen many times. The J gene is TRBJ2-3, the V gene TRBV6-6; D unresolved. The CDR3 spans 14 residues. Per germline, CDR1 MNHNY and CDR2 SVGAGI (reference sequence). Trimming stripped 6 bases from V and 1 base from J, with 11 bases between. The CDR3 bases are TGTGCCAGCAGCCCCTACGGTGGCACAGATACGCAGTATTTT. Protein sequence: CASSPYGGTDTQYF.

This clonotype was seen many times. The CDR3 sequence is CASIPAGEGEQYF. The CDR3 nucleotides read TGTGCCAGCATTCCAGCGGGAGAAGGCGAGCAGTACTTC. The V and J genes are TRBV6-2 or TRBV6-3 and TRBJ2-7; the match to TRBD2 covers 8 bases. The CDR3 length is 13 residues. CDR1 MNHEY and CDR2 SVGEGT come from the germline V gene. The V and J ends lost 7 bases and 6 bases, in that order; junction bases with no gene match: 8.